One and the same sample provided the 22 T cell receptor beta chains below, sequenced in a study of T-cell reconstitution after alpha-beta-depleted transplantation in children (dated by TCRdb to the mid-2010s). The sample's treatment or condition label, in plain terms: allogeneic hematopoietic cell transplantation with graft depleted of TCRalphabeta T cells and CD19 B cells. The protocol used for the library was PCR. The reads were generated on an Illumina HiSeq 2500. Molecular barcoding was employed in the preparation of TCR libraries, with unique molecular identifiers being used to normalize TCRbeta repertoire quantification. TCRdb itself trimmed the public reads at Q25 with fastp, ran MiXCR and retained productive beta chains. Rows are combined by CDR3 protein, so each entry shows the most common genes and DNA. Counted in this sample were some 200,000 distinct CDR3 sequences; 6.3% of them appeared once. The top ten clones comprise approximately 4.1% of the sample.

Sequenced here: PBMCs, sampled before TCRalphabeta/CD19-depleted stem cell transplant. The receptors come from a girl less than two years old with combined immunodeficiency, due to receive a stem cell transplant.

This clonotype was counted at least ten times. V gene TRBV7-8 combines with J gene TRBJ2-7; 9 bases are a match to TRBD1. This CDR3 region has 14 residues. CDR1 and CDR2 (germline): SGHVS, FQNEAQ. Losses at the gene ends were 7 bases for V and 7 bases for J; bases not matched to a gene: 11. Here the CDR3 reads CASMPYRGLLEQYF. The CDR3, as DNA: TGTGCCAGCATGCCGTACAGGGGGCTGTTAGAGCAGTACTTC.

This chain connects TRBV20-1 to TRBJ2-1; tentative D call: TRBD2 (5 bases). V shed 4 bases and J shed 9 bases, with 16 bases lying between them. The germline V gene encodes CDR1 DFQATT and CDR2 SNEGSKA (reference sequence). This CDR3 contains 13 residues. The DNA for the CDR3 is TGCAGTGCTACTAAACTAGTTTCCATTGAGCAGTTCTTC. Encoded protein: CSATKLVSIEQFF.

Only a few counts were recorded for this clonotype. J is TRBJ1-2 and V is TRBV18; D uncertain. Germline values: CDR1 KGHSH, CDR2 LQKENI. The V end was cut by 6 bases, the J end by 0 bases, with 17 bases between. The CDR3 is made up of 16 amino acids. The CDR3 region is CASSLGRSPSNYGYTF. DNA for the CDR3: TGTGCCAGCTCCCTCGGACGATCTCCGTCTAACTATGGCTACACCTTC.

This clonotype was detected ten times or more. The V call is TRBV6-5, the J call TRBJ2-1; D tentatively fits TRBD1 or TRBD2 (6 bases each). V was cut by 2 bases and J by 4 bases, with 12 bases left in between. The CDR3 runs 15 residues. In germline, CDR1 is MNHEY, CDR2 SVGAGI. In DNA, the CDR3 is TGTGCCAGCAGTTACAGGGGGACTCCTTACAATGAGCAGTTCTTC. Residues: CASSYRGTPYNEQFF.

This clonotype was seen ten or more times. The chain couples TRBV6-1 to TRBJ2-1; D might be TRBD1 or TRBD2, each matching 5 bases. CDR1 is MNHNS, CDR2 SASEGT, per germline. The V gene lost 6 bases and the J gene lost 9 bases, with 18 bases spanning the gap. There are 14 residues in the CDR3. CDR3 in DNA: TGTGCCAGCAGGACCCTAGAATGGGACGGTGAGCAGTTCTTC. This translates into CASRTLEWDGEQFF.

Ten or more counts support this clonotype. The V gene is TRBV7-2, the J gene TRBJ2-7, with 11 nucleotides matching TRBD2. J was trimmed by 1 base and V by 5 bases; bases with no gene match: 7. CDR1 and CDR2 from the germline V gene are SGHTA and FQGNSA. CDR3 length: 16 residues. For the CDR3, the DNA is TGTGCCAGCAGCCCCCGACTAGCGGGGACGTCCTACGAGCAGTACTTC. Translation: CASSPRLAGTSYEQYF.

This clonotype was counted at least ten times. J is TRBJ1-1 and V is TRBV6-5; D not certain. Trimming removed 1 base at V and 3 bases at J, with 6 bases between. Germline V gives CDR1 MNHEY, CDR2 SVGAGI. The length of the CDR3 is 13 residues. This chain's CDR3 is CASSYFEDTEAFF. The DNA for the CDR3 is TGTGCCAGCAGTTACTTCGAGGACACTGAAGCTTTCTTT.

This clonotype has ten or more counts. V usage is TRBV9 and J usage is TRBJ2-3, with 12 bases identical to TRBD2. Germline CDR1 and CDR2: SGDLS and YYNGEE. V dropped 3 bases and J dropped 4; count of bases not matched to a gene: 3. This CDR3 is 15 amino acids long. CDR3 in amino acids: CASSETSGSADTQYF. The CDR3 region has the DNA TGTGCCAGCAGCGAGACTAGCGGGAGTGCAGATACGCAGTATTTT.

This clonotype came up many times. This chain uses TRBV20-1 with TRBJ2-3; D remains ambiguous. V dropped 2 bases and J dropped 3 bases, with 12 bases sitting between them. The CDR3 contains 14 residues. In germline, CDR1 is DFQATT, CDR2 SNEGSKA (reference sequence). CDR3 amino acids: CSARPADGTDTQYF. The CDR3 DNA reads TGCAGTGCTAGACCGGCGGATGGGACAGATACGCAGTATTTT.

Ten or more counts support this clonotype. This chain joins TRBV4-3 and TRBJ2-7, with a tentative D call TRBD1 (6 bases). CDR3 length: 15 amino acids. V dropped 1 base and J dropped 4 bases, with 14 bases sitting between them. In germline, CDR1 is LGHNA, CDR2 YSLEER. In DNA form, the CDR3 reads TGCGCCAGCAGCCAAGCGCCGGACAGCTTTTACGAGCAGTACTTC. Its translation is CASSQAPDSFYEQYF.

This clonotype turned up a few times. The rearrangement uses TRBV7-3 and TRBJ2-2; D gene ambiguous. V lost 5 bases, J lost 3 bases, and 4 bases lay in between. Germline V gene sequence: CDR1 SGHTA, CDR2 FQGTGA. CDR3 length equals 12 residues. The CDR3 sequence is CASSVDTGELFF. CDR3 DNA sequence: TGTGCCAGCAGCGTGGACACCGGGGAGCTGTTTTTT.

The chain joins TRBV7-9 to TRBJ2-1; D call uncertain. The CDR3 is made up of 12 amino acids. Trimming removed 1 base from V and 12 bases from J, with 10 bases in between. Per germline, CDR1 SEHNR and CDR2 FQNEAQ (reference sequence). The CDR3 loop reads CASSLGSPGQFF. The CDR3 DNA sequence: TGTGCCAGCAGCTTAGGAAGCCCTGGGCAGTTCTTC.

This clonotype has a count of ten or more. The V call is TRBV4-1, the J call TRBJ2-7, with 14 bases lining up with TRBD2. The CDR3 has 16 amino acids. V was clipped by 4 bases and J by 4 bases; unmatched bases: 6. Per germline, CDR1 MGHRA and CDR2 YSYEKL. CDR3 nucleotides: TGCGCCAGCAGCCTTGGGACTAGCGGGGGAGCGTACGAGCAGTACTTC. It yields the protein CASSLGTSGGAYEQYF.

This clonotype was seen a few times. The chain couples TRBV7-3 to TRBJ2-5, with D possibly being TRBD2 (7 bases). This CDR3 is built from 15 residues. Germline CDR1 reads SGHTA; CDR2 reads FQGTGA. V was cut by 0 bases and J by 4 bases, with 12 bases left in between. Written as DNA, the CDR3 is TGTGCCAGCAGCTTAACGGGCGGGGGCGGAGAGACCCAGTACTTC. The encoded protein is CASSLTGGGGETQYF.

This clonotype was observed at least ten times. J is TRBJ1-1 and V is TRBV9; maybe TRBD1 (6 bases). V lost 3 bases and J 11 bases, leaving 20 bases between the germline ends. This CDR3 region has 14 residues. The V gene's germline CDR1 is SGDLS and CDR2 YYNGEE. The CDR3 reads CASSAHTQGLGAFF. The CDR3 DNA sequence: TGTGCCAGCAGCGCACATACGCAGGGGTTGGGTGCTTTCTTT.

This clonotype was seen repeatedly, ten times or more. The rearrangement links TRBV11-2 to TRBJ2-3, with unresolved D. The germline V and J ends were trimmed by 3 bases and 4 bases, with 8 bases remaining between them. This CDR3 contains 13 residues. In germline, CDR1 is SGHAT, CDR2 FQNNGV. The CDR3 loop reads CASSFILADTQYF. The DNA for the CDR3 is TGTGCCAGCAGCTTTATCTTAGCAGATACGCAGTATTTT. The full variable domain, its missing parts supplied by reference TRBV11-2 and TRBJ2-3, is EAGVAQSPRYKIIEKRQSVAFWCNPISGHATLYWYQQILGQGPKLLIQFQNNGVVDDSQLPKDRFSAERLKGVDSTLKIQPAKLEDSAVYLCASSFILADTQYFGPGTRLTVL.

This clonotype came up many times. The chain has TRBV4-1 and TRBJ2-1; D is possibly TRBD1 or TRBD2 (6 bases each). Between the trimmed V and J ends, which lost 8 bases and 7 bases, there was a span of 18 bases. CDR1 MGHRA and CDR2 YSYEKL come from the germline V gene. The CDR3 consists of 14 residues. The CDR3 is CASHKIGGENEQFF. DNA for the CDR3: TGCGCCAGCCACAAGATCGGGGGCGAGAATGAGCAGTTCTTC.

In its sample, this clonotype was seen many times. CDR3 in DNA: TGTGCCAGCAGTTCTATCCGAACTAGCGGGAGGGCGGAACTTGTCGAGCAGTACTTC. This sequence encodes CASSSIRTSGRAELVEQYF. The rearrangement uses TRBV28 and TRBJ2-7, with TRBD2 matching over 13 bases. J gave up 6 bases and V 4 bases, and 18 bases lay outside the gene matches. The germline CDR1 and CDR2 sequences are MDHEN and SYDVKM. The CDR3 length is 19 residues.

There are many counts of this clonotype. The CDR3 reads CASSFNLMNTEAFF. The CDR3, as DNA: TGTGCCAGCAGCTTTAACCTGATGAACACTGAAGCTTTCTTT. This chain links TRBV11-2 with TRBJ1-1; no definite D call. Trimming shortened V by 3 bases and J by 0 bases, and 8 bases separated the two germline ends. CDR1 and CDR2 (germline): SGHAT, FQNNGV. This CDR3 region has 14 residues.

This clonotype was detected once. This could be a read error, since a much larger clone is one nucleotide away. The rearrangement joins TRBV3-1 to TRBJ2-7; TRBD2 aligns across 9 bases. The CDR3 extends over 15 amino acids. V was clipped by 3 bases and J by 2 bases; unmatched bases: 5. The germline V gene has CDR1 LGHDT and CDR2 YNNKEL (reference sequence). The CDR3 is CASSHTAGGAYEQYF. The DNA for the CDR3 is TGTGCCAGCAGCCATACAGCGGGGGGAGCCTACGAGCAGTACTTC.

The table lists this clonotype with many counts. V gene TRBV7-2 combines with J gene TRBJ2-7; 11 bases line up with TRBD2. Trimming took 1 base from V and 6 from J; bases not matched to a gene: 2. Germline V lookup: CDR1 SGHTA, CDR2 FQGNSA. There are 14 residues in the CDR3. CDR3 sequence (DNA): TGTGCCAGCAGCTTAGATGGACTAGCGGGCGAGCAGTACTTC. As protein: CASSLDGLAGEQYF.

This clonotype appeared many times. The CDR3 DNA follows: TGTGCCAGCAGTTTCCCCCCTAGCTGGGGTCCCGGGGAGCTGTTTTTT. This translates into CASSFPPSWGPGELFF. The rearrangement links TRBV28 to TRBJ2-2, with D tentatively TRBD2 (5 bases). CDR3 size: 16 residues. Germline values: CDR1 MDHEN, CDR2 SYDVKM. Trimming cost V 3 bases and J 6 bases, with 17 bases left between them.